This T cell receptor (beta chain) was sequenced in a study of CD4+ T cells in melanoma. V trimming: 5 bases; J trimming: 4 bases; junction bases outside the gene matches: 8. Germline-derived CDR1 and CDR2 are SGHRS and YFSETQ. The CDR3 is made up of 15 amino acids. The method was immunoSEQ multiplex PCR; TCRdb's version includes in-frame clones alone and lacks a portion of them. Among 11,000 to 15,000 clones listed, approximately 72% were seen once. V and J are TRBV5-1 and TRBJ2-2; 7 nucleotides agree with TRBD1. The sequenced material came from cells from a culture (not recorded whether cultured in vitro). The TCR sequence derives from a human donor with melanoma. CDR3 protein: CASRPTGDGTGELFF. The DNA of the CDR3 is TGCGCCAGCAGACCTACAGGGGATGGCACCGGGGAGCTGTTTTTT.